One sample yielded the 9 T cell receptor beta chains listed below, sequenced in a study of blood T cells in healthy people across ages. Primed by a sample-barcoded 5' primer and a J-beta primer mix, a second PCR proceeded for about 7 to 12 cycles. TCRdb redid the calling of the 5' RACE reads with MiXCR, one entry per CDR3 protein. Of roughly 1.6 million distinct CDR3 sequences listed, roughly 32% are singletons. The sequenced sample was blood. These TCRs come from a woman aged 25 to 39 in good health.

CDR3 protein: CASSSNHVDRSDSTDTQYF. CDR3 sequence (DNA): TGTGCCAGCAGTTCCAACCACGTCGACAGATCCGATAGCACAGATACGCAGTATTTT. The chain joins TRBV28 to TRBJ2-3; tentative D call: TRBD1 (5 bases). This CDR3 has 19 residues. Germline CDR1 MDHEN, CDR2 SYDVKM. Deletions cut 4 bases from V and 0 bases from J, with 23 bases between.

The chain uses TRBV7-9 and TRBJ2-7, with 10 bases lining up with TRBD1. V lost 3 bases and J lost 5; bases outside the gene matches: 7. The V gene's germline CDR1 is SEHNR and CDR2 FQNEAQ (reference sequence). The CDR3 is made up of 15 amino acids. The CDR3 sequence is CASSFQGQGNHEQYF. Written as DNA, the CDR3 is TGTGCCAGCAGCTTCCAGGGACAGGGGAATCACGAGCAGTACTTC.

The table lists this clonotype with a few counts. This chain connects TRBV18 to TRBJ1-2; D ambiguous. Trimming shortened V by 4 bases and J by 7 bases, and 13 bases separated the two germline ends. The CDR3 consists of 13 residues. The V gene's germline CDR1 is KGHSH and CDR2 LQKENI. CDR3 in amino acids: CASSLNTDGGYTF. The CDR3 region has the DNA TGTGCCAGCTCACTGAACACTGACGGTGGCTACACCTTC.

CDR3 DNA sequence: TGCGCCAGCAGCCAAGAGGCAGCTGGAAACACCATATATTTT. It codes for CASSQEAAGNTIYF. J is TRBJ1-3 and V is TRBV4-1; D gene uncertain. This CDR3 is 14 amino acids long. Trimming stripped 0 bases from V and 2 bases from J, with 5 bases between. Germline lookup yields CDR1 MGHRA and CDR2 YSYEKL.

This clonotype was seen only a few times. The CDR3 is CSARKGTSGRSYEQYF. CDR3 sequence (DNA): TGCAGTGCTAGGAAGGGGACTAGCGGGAGGAGTTACGAGCAGTACTTC. V usage is TRBV20-1 and J usage is TRBJ2-7; 15 bases are a match to TRBD2. Trimming cost V 3 bases and J 4 bases; bases outside gene matches: 7. The CDR3 is made up of 16 amino acids. Germline V gene sequence: CDR1 DFQATT, CDR2 SNEGSKA (reference sequence).

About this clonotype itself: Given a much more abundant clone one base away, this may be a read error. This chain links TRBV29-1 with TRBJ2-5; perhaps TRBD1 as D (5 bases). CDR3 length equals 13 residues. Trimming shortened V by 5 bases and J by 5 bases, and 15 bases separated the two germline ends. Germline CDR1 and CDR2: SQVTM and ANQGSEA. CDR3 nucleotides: TGCAGCGTTAGGGGCTTGGTGTGGGAGACCCAGTACTTC. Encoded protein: CSVRGLVWETQYF.

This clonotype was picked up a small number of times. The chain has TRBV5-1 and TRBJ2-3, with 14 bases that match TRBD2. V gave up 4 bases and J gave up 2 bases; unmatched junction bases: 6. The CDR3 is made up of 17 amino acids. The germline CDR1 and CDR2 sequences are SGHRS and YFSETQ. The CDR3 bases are TGCGCCAGCAGCCGCCGACTAGCGGGAGGGGACACAGATACGCAGTATTTT. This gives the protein CASSRRLAGGDTDTQYF.

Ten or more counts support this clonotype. DNA of the CDR3: TGCAGCGTTGAACCCAGTTACAATGAGCAGTTCTTC. It yields the protein CSVEPSYNEQFF. The rearrangement joins TRBV29-1 to TRBJ2-1; D gene ambiguous. CDR3 length: 12 amino acids. V was shortened by 2 bases and J by 4 bases, with 6 bases between the two germline ends. Germline assignment: CDR1 SQVTM and CDR2 ANQGSEA.

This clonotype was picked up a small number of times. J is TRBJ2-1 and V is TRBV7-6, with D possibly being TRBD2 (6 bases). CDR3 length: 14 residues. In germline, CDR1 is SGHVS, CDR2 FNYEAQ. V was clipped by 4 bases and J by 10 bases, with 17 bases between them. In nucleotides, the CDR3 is TGTGCCAGCAGCTCGGGACTGACGGCAAGCGAGCAGTTCTTC. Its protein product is CASSSGLTASEQFF.